A single sample gave rise to the 29 T cell receptor beta chains below, sequenced in a study of cytomegalovirus exposure and HLA in healthy donors. Both 60 Vbeta primers and 13 Jbeta primers went into the PCR. Sequencing was performed with immunoSEQ multiplex PCR; in TCRdb, only in-frame clones are kept and a portion is missing. The sample has under 150,000 clones, 84% seen once. The sequencing input was PBMCs. The receptors derive from a man in his fifties or sixties in good health and CMV-seronegative.

V is TRBV7-9 and J is TRBJ2-1; 8 bases fit TRBD1. The V gene end was trimmed by 10 bases and the J gene end by 7 bases; junction bases not matched to a gene: 6. There are 12 residues in the CDR3. The germline V gene encodes CDR1 SEHNR and CDR2 FQNEAQ (reference sequence). The CDR3 reads CATPTGENEQFF. The CDR3 DNA reads as TGTGCCACCCCGACAGGGGAGAATGAGCAGTTCTTC.

The chain couples TRBV19 to TRBJ2-7, with a tentative D call TRBD1 (6 bases). Trimming stripped 3 bases from V and 6 bases from J, with 12 bases between. The CDR3 has 13 residues. The germline gives CDR1 LNHDA, CDR2 SQIVND (reference sequence). The CDR3 here is CASSMETGLEQYF. The CDR3 bases are TGTGCCAGTAGTATGGAAACAGGGCTCGAGCAGTACTTC.

The chain joins TRBV6-5 to TRBJ2-1; 9 nucleotides align to TRBD1. V lost 0 bases and J lost 9; bases outside the gene matches: 3. Per the germline V gene, CDR1 is MNHEY and CDR2 is SVGAGI. This CDR3 spans 14 amino acids. CDR3 DNA: TGTGCCAGCAGTTACTCAGCGACAGGGGGTGAGCAGTTCTTC. Amino acid sequence: CASSYSATGGEQFF.

This CDR3 is CATQQGENTEAFF. CDR3 DNA: TGTGCCACCCAACAGGGAGAGAACACTGAAGCTTTCTTT. The gene calls are TRBV6-6 and TRBJ1-1, with a tentative D call TRBD1 (6 bases). Trimming removed 10 bases from V and 1 base from J, with 13 bases in between. This CDR3 is built from 13 residues. Germline V gene data show CDR1 as MNHNY and CDR2 as SVGAGI (reference sequence).

The V call is TRBV6-1, the J call TRBJ2-7, with 8 positions matching TRBD2. The germline V gene encodes CDR1 MNHNS and CDR2 SASEGT. This CDR3 is built from 14 residues. Unmatched junction bases numbered 5, after V lost 5 bases and J lost 2 bases. The CDR3 bases are TGTGCCAGCAGTTTAGCGGGGTCAGCCTACGAGCAGTACTTC. Translation: CASSLAGSAYEQYF.

The rearrangement uses TRBV4-3 and TRBJ2-7; 9 positions match TRBD1. V lost 3 bases and J lost 3; bases outside the gene matches: 6. CDR1 and CDR2 from the germline V gene are LGHNA and YSLEER. This CDR3 region has 15 residues. CDR3 amino acids: CASSQEPGQGYEQYF. CDR3 nucleotide sequence: TGCGCCAGCAGCCAGGAACCGGGACAGGGCTACGAGCAGTACTTC.

The chain recombines TRBV7-8 with TRBJ2-7, with TRBD1 matching 11 bases. The V and J ends lost 5 bases and 7 bases, in that order; junction bases with no gene match: 10. The germline gives CDR1 SGHVS, CDR2 FQNEAQ. The CDR3 is made up of 15 amino acids. In nucleotides, the CDR3 is TGTGCCAGCAGCCCTAATCCCGGGACAGGGGGTGAGCAGTACTTC. The encoded protein is CASSPNPGTGGEQYF.

The count of this clone is one. Other DNA sequences in this sample translate to the same CDR3. The chain combines TRBV9 with TRBJ2-1; 13 bases are shared with TRBD2. The CDR3 extends over 13 amino acids. The V gene end was trimmed by 4 bases and the J gene end by 15 bases; junction bases not matched to a gene: 7. Germline CDR1 and CDR2: SGDLS and YYNGEE. DNA of the CDR3: TGTGCCAGCAGCCCAGCACTAGCGGGGGGGGTGTTCTTC. Its protein product is CASSPALAGGVFF. Full variable domain (outside the CDR3, taken from reference TRBV9 and TRBJ2-1): DSGVTQTPKHLITATGQRVTLRCSPRSGDLSVYWYQQSLDQGLQFLIQYYNGEERAKGNILERFSAQQFPDLHSELNLSSLELGDSALYFCASSPALAGGVFFGPGTRLTVL.

This chain connects TRBV6-1 to TRBJ1-3; D not resolved. The V end was cut by 6 bases, the J end by 0 bases, with 12 bases between. The CDR3 spans 15 residues. Germline CDR1 reads MNHNS; CDR2 reads SASEGT. The CDR3 DNA reads as TGTGCCAGCAGCGTCGGGATTGGCTCTGGAAACACCATATATTTT. Its translation is CASSVGIGSGNTIYF.

The chain has TRBV5-1 and TRBJ1-1, with D possibly being TRBD1 (5 bases). The CDR3 is made up of 14 amino acids. Germline assignment: CDR1 SGHRS and CDR2 YFSETQ. Deletions cut 4 bases from V and 3 bases from J, with 13 bases between. The CDR3 region is CASSLSKQDTEAFF. CDR3 nucleotide sequence: TGCGCCAGCAGCCTCAGCAAACAGGACACTGAAGCTTTCTTT.

The V call is TRBV7-2, the J call TRBJ1-6, with TRBD1 matching over 7 bases. CDR1 is SGHTA, CDR2 FQGNSA, per germline. The trim removed 4 bases at V and 9 bases at J, leaving 9 bases unmatched. The CDR3 is 15 amino acids. The CDR3 region has the DNA TGTGCCAGCAGCTGGAGCCGGGACAGAGCTTCACCCCTCCACTTT. This codes for CASSWSRDRASPLHF.

This clone turned up a few times. The rearrangement links TRBV11-3 to TRBJ2-3; 13 bases agree with TRBD2. Germline CDR1 and CDR2: SGHNT and YENEEA. J lost 7 bases, V lost 3 bases, and 7 bases had no gene match. This CDR3 region has 16 residues. The CDR3 nucleotides read TGTGCCAGCAGCTTTAATGGACTAGCGGGGGATTATACGCAGTATTTT. It encodes CASSFNGLAGDYTQYF.

The chain combines TRBV25-1 with TRBJ1-5, with a tentative D call TRBD1 (6 bases). The ends were cut back, 4 bases at V and 7 bases at J, with 14 bases in the middle. The CDR3 spans 14 residues. Germline CDR1 reads MGHDK; CDR2 reads SYGVNS. CDR3 loop: CASSGGGPGQPQHF. The CDR3 DNA is TGTGCCAGCAGTGGCGGGGGGCCAGGGCAGCCCCAGCATTTT.

This chain connects TRBV6-5 to TRBJ2-5, with TRBD1 identical over 8 bases. V shed 4 bases and J 3 bases; nucleotides not matched to a gene: 1. The CDR3 is made up of 13 amino acids. Germline loops: CDR1 MNHEY, CDR2 SVGAGI. Here the CDR3 reads CASSWGQEETQYF. As DNA, the CDR3 is TGTGCCAGCAGTTGGGGACAGGAAGAGACCCAGTACTTC.

The chain joins TRBV5-8 to TRBJ1-6; no reliable D call. V lost 4 bases and J 13 bases, leaving 18 bases between the germline ends. Germline-derived CDR1 and CDR2 are SGHTS and YDEGEE. The CDR3 length is 14 residues. In DNA form, the CDR3 reads TGTGCCAGCAGCCCTCCTGAAGGGAGGAGGCCCCTCCACTTT. It encodes CASSPPEGRRPLHF. Using reference TRBV5-8 and TRBJ1-6 for the parts outside the CDR3, the full variable domain is EAGVTQSPTHLIKTRGQQATLRCSPISGHTSVYWYQQALGLGLQFLLWYDEGEERNRGNFPPRFSGRQFPNYSSELNVNALELEDSALYLCASSPPEGRRPLHFGNGTRLTVT.

The chain's CDR3 is CASSLLAGTNYGYTF. DNA for the CDR3: TGTGCCAGCAGTTTACTTGCAGGAACTAACTATGGCTACACCTTC. The rearrangement links TRBV27 to TRBJ1-2; D gene unclear. The CDR3 is made up of 15 amino acids. V was cut by 2 bases and J by 0 bases, with 10 bases left in between. Germline assignment: CDR1 MNHEY and CDR2 SMNVEV (reference sequence).

This clone has only one observation. This sequence joins TRBV7-9 and TRBJ2-7; D is possibly TRBD2 (7 bases). V was shortened by 6 bases and J by 1 base, with 25 bases between the two germline ends. Germline V gene data show CDR1 as SEHNR and CDR2 as FQNEAQ (reference sequence). This CDR3 is built from 18 residues. CDR3 nucleotide sequence: TGTGCCAGCAGAGATTCTAGAGGGGGGGGCCTTAGGTCCTACGAGCAGTACTTC. Translated: CASRDSRGGGLRSYEQYF.

The CDR3 bases are TGTGCCAGCAGCTACCTCCAGGGGAATGGCTACACCTTC. Its translation: CASSYLQGNGYTF. V usage is TRBV4-2 and J usage is TRBJ1-2; D is perhaps TRBD1 (6 bases). The CDR3 totals 13 residues. V lost 5 bases to trimming and J lost 6 bases, with 13 bases between them. Looked up from germline, CDR1 is LGHNA and CDR2 is YNFKEQ.

V and J are TRBV11-2 and TRBJ2-5, with 11 positions matching TRBD2. This CDR3 has 16 residues. Germline CDR1 and CDR2: SGHAT and FQNNGV. V lost 2 bases and J lost 2; bases outside the gene matches: 4. The CDR3 is CASSLSLAGGQETQYF. CDR3 nucleotides: TGTGCCAGCAGCTTATCATTAGCGGGGGGGCAAGAGACCCAGTACTTC. Based on the CDR3 plus reference TRBV11-2 and TRBJ2-5, the full variable domain is EAGVAQSPRYKIIEKRQSVAFWCNPISGHATLYWYQQILGQGPKLLIQFQNNGVVDDSQLPKDRFSAERLKGVDSTLKIQPAKLEDSAVYLCASSLSLAGGQETQYFGPGTRLLVL.

The chain uses TRBV18 and TRBJ2-7; 11 nucleotides align to TRBD2. Germline V gene sequence: CDR1 KGHSH, CDR2 LQKENI. After removal of 1 base from V and 6 bases from J, the junction contained 8 bases not matched to a gene. The CDR3 runs 16 residues. Here the CDR3 DNA reads TGTGCCAGCTCACCACGGCTAGCGGGGGGCCCCCTCGAGCAGTACTTC. This codes for CASSPRLAGGPLEQYF.

This clone was picked up one time. This chain links TRBV7-9 with TRBJ1-1, with D hard to call. Trimming removed 3 bases from V and 1 base from J, with 21 bases in between. Germline assignment: CDR1 SEHNR and CDR2 FQNEAQ (reference sequence). CDR3 length: 18 residues. CDR3 coding DNA: TGTGCCAGCAGCTTTTCCACGCGCACGAGTTGGAGGAACACTGAAGCTTTCTTT. This encodes CASSFSTRTSWRNTEAFF.

The genes are TRBV27 and TRBJ2-7; 12 nucleotides match TRBD1. With 1 base clipped from V and 5 bases from J, the junction kept 6 bases outside the gene matches. Germline CDR1 MNHEY, CDR2 SMNVEV (reference sequence). The CDR3 contains 16 residues. The CDR3 reads CASSLLVGQGAHEQYF. For the CDR3, the DNA is TGTGCCAGCAGTTTATTAGTGGGACAGGGGGCCCACGAGCAGTACTTC.

V and J are TRBV2 and TRBJ2-1, with a possible D match to TRBD1 (5 bases). This CDR3 contains 15 residues. Germline V gene lookup returns CDR1 SNHLY and CDR2 FYNNEI. V lost 10 bases and J 0 bases, leaving 16 bases between the germline ends. The CDR3 reads CATRQGSSSYNEQFF. CDR3 DNA sequence: TGTGCCACCCGTCAGGGCTCCAGCTCCTACAATGAGCAGTTCTTC.

The chain uses TRBV18 and TRBJ1-5; 8 bases map to TRBD1. The CDR3 length is 15 residues. The germline CDR1 and CDR2 sequences are KGHSH and LQKENI. The V segment lost 6 bases and the J segment 5 bases; nucleotides outside the gene matches: 9. This chain's CDR3 is CASSPRTGQDQPQHF. CDR3 nucleotide sequence: TGTGCCAGCTCGCCCAGGACAGGGCAGGATCAGCCCCAGCATTTT.

This clone was picked up one time. In DNA form, the CDR3 reads TGTGCCAGCAGTTTTCTGTTTGGGGGGGGGAACACTGAAGCTTTCTTT. Its protein product is CASSFLFGGGNTEAFF. The chain carries TRBV27 and TRBJ1-1, with a weak D call TRBD1 (5 bases). CDR1 is MNHEY, CDR2 SMNVEV, per germline (reference sequence). The V gene lost 3 bases and the J gene lost 1 base, with 15 bases spanning the gap. This CDR3 region has 16 residues.

The V and J genes are TRBV7-9 and TRBJ2-5; D is unresolved. The V gene lost 3 bases and the J gene lost 4 bases, with 6 bases spanning the gap. The CDR3 has 12 amino acids. Looked up from germline, CDR1 is SEHNR and CDR2 is FQNEAQ (reference sequence). CDR3 region: CASSFRRETQYF. The DNA of the CDR3 is TGTGCCAGCAGCTTTAGAAGAGAGACCCAGTACTTC.

The chain links TRBV19 to TRBJ2-1, with D possibly TRBD2 on 6 matching bases. Trimming removed 5 bases from V and 7 bases from J, with 21 bases in between. Germline V lookup: CDR1 LNHDA, CDR2 SQIVND (reference sequence). CDR3 length: 16 amino acids. CDR3 nucleotide sequence: TGTGCCAGTAGTGAGGGACTTAGGAATGACCGAAATGAGCAGTTCTTC. Encoded protein: CASSEGLRNDRNEQFF.

Here the CDR3 DNA reads TGTGCCAGCAGCCTCGGGGGGGACTCCTACGAGCAGTACTTC. Amino acid sequence: CASSLGGDSYEQYF. The gene calls are TRBV7-9 and TRBJ2-7; the match to TRBD2 covers 8 bases. This CDR3 is built from 14 residues. The junction had 3 bases not matched to a gene; V was cut back by 5 bases and J by 0 bases. Germline V gives CDR1 SEHNR, CDR2 FQNEAQ (reference sequence).

The chain is built from TRBV7-9 and TRBJ2-7; D is unclear. V shed 1 base and J shed 5 bases, with 6 bases lying between them. Per germline, CDR1 SEHNR and CDR2 FQNEAQ (reference sequence). CDR3 length: 12 residues. CDR3 protein: CASSLESDEQYF. The CDR3 DNA sequence: TGTGCCAGCAGCTTAGAGAGTGACGAGCAGTACTTC.